This T cell receptor beta chain was identified during a study of control samples from healthy donors and cancer patients. CDR3 size: 12 residues. V trimming: 7 bases; J trimming: 7 bases; junction bases outside the gene matches: 1. Germline-derived CDR1 and CDR2 are SGHAT and FQNNGV. Method: immunoSEQ multiplex PCR; TCRdb's copy keeps in-frame clones and lacks some. This table holds tens of thousands of clones, less than 95% found once. This TCR came from a woman between 40 and 55 years old with head and neck cancer. The chain recombines TRBV11-2 with TRBJ1-4; 9 nucleotides line up with TRBD1. The sequenced sample was PBMCs. This CDR3 is CASTTGGEKLFF. Here the CDR3 DNA reads TGTGCCAGCACGACAGGGGGTGAAAAACTGTTTTTT.